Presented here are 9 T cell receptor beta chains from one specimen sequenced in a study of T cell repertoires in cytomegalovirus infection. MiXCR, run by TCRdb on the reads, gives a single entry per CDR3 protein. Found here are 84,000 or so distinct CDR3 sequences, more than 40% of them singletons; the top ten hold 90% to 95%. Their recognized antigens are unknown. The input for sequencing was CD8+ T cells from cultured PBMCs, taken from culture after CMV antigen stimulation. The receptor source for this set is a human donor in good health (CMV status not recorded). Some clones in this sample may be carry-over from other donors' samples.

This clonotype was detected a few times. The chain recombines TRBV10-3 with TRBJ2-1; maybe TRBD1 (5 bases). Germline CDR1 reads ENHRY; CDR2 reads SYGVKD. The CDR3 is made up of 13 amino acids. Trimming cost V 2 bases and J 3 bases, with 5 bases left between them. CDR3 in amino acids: CAISEQGYNEQFF. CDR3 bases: TGTGCCATCAGTGAGCAGGGCTACAATGAGCAGTTCTTC.

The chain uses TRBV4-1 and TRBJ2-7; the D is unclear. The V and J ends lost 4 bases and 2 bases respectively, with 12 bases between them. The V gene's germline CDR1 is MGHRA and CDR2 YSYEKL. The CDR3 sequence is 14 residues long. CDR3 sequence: CASSRNLGAYEQYF. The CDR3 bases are TGCGCCAGCAGCCGAAACCTTGGGGCCTACGAGCAGTACTTC.

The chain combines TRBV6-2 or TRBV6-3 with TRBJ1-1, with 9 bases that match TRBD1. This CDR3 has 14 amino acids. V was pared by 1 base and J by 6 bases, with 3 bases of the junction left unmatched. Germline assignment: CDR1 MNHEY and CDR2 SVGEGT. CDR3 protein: CASSYWDRASEAFF. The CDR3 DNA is TGTGCCAGCAGTTACTGGGACAGGGCATCTGAAGCTTTCTTT.

The CDR3 sequence: CASSFPGGAGGYGYTF. Here the CDR3 DNA reads TGTGCCAGCAGTTTCCCCGGGGGCGCCGGGGGCTATGGCTACACCTTC. The V call is TRBV12-3 or TRBV12-4, the J call TRBJ1-2; D might be TRBD1 (6 bases). The length of the CDR3 is 16 residues. Between the trimmed V and J ends, which lost 3 bases and 4 bases, there was a span of 18 bases.

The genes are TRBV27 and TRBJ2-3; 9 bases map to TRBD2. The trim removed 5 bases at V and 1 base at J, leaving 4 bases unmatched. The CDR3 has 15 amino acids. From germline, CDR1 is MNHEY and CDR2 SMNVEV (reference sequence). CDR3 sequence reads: CASSGLAGGTDTQYF. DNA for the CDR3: TGTGCCAGCAGTGGTTTAGCGGGGGGCACAGATACGCAGTATTTT.

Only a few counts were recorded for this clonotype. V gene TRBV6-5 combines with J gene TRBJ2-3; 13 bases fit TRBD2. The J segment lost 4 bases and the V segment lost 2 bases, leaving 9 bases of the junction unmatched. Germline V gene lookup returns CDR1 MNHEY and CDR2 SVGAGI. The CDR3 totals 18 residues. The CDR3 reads CASSYGTSGAPWADTQYF. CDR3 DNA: TGTGCCAGCAGTTACGGGACTAGCGGGGCTCCGTGGGCAGATACGCAGTATTTT.

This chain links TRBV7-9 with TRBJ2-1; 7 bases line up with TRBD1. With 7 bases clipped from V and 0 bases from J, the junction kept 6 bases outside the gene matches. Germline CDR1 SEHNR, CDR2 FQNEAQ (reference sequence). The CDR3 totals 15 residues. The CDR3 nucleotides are TGTGCCAGCACCCCGGGACAGAGCTCCTACAATGAGCAGTTCTTC. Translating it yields CASTPGQSSYNEQFF.

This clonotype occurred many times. The CDR3 spells CASTWTTPGYEQYF. DNA for the CDR3: TGTGCCAGCACCTGGACCACCCCTGGCTACGAGCAGTACTTC. The V and J genes are TRBV7-8 and TRBJ2-7; D unresolved. The CDR3 length is 14 residues. Germline V gene lookup returns CDR1 SGHVS and CDR2 FQNEAQ. The germline V and J ends were trimmed by 7 bases and 3 bases, with 16 bases remaining between them.

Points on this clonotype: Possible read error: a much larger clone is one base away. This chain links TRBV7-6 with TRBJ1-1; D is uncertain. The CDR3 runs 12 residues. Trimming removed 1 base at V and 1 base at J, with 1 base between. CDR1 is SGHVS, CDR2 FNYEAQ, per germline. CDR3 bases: TGTGCCAGCAGCTTAGAGAACACTGAAGCTTTCTTT. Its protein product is CASSLENTEAFF.